The 27 T cell receptor beta chains below all came from one sample that was sequenced in a study of CD8 T cells in Susac syndrome (dated by TCRdb to the late 2010s). Library creation used the immunoSEQ multiplex PCR assay. RNA was extracted using the RNeasy kit, and roughly 0.5 to 1 microgram was reverse transcribed with random hexamers. TCRdb passed the public sequencing reads through fastp at Q25 and MiXCR, retaining productive beta sequences. Duplicate CDR3 protein sequences are folded into a single record with the most common DNA and genes. In this sample the table shows fewer than 350,000 distinct CDR3 sequences, around 90% of which occur a single time. 0.065% of the sample is taken by the ten largest. The sample was CD4+ T cells from PBMCs. These TCRs come from a human donor with multiple sclerosis.

The chain recombines TRBV6-2 or TRBV6-3 with TRBJ2-7; D is tentatively TRBD1 or TRBD2 (7 bases each). The CDR3 covers 17 residues. V gave up 7 bases and J gave up 3 bases, with 25 bases separating them. The germline CDR1 and CDR2 sequences are MNHEY and SVGEGT. CDR3 sequence: CASMGTGGRTGDYEQYF. The DNA for the CDR3 is TGTGCCAGCATGGGAACGGGGGGCCGAACAGGGGACTACGAGCAGTACTTC.

The chain joins TRBV5-6 to TRBJ1-2; D is uncertain. Deletions cut 1 base from V and 10 bases from J, with 8 bases between. CDR3 size: 11 residues. Per germline, CDR1 SGHDT and CDR2 YYEEEE. This CDR3 is CASSLKRIYTF. DNA of the CDR3: TGTGCCAGCAGCTTGAAGCGAATCTACACCTTC.

This chain links TRBV7-9 with TRBJ1-4; the D gene is possibly TRBD1 (5 bases). CDR1 is SEHNR and CDR2 is FQNEAQ in the germline V gene (reference sequence). This CDR3 contains 15 residues. Trimming left V 2 bases short and J 5 bases short, with 12 bases between. Here the CDR3 reads CASSLRGVGNEKLFF. CDR3 in DNA: TGTGCCAGCAGCTTAAGGGGAGTTGGGAATGAAAAACTGTTTTTT.

The chain recombines TRBV5-1 with TRBJ2-6; D is perhaps TRBD1 or TRBD2 (5 bases each). The ends were cut back, 9 bases at V and 4 bases at J, with 17 bases in the middle. CDR1 is SGHRS, CDR2 YFSETQ, per germline. The CDR3 loop spans 15 amino acids. The CDR3: CATAYGGAGANVLTF. CDR3 DNA: TGCGCCACCGCTTATGGGGGTGCGGGGGCCAACGTCCTGACTTTC.

Remarks on this clonotype: At one of its ends the junction is not consistent with the germline gene, which may arise from a read error. J is TRBJ2-2 and V is TRBV19; 7 nucleotides align to TRBD2. CDR1 LNHDA and CDR2 SQIVND come from the germline V gene (reference sequence). CDR3 size: 14 residues. The CDR3 nucleotides are TGTGCCGGTAGTATCGGGGGGACGGCCGGGGAGCTGTTTTTT. Amino acid sequence: CAGSIGGTAGELFF.

The CDR3 DNA reads TGTGCCAGCAGCGTAGCTCCGGGCTACACAGATACGCAGTATTTT. Translation: CASSVAPGYTDTQYF. The rearrangement joins TRBV9 to TRBJ2-3; D gene uncertain. V lost 0 bases to trimming and J lost 2 bases, with 10 bases between them. The CDR3 length is 15 residues. Germline V gene sequence: CDR1 SGDLS, CDR2 YYNGEE.

This chain links TRBV20-1 with TRBJ1-5; the D gene is possibly TRBD1 (6 bases). The germline V gene has CDR1 DFQATT and CDR2 SNEGSKA (reference sequence). V lost 5 bases and J lost 7, with 15 bases in between. This CDR3 is 13 amino acids long. The CDR3 sequence is CSADQGIRQPQHF. The CDR3, as DNA: TGCAGTGCTGATCAGGGGATACGGCAGCCCCAGCATTTT.

The gene calls are TRBV24-1 and TRBJ2-1, with D perhaps TRBD1 (6 bases). The CDR3 consists of 14 residues. V gave up 2 bases and J gave up 8 bases, with 12 bases separating them. Per germline, CDR1 KGHDR and CDR2 SFDVKD. In DNA form, the CDR3 reads TGTGCCACCAGTGATTCGACAGGTAATTATGAGCAGTTCTTC. Amino acid sequence: CATSDSTGNYEQFF.

The J gene is TRBJ1-2, the V gene TRBV7-9, with D unresolved. The CDR3 spans 9 residues. V lost 9 bases and J lost 6, with 5 bases in between. CDR1 and CDR2 (germline): SEHNR, FQNEAQ (reference sequence). The DNA for the CDR3 is TGTGCCAGTAATGATGGCTACACCTTC. Its protein is CASNDGYTF.

The chain has TRBV6-6 and TRBJ1-2, with D perhaps matching TRBD1 (5 bases). The CDR3 loop spans 13 amino acids. Trimming stripped 5 bases from V and 7 bases from J, with 14 bases between. Germline V gene sequence: CDR1 MNHNY, CDR2 SVGAGI (reference sequence). The CDR3 bases are TGTGCCAGCAGTCAAACCCGGGACGGTGGCTACACCTTC. Its protein product is CASSQTRDGGYTF.

The rearrangement links TRBV25-1 to TRBJ1-3, with D unresolved. V was cut by 5 bases and J by 0 bases, with 14 bases left in between. Germline CDR1 reads MGHDK; CDR2 reads SYGVNS. The CDR3 consists of 16 residues. CDR3 residues: CASSPGVESSGNTIYF. In nucleotides, the CDR3 is TGTGCCAGCAGTCCTGGGGTCGAGAGCTCTGGAAACACCATATATTTT.

The rearrangement links TRBV7-2 to TRBJ2-7; D not resolved. Germline CDR1 SGHTA, CDR2 FQGNSA. This CDR3 is 15 amino acids long. The V gene lost 1 base and the J gene lost 0 bases, with 10 bases spanning the gap. The CDR3 DNA is TGTGCCAGCAGCTTAGGAGGTCACAGCTCCTACGAGCAGTACTTC. This encodes CASSLGGHSSYEQYF.

This clonotype was detected only a few times. J is TRBJ2-1 and V is TRBV11-3; D not certain. The V gene's germline CDR1 is SGHNT and CDR2 YENEEA. Trimming pared 0 bases from V and 5 bases from J, leaving 2 bases between. The CDR3 sequence is 12 residues long. CDR3 amino acids: CASSLDDNEQFF. The DNA of the CDR3 is TGTGCCAGCAGCTTAGATGACAATGAGCAGTTCTTC.

The genes are TRBV7-2 and TRBJ1-5; D not certain. V was trimmed by 4 bases and J by 7 bases, leaving 11 bases between them. The CDR3 loop spans 13 amino acids. Germline-derived CDR1 and CDR2 are SGHTA and FQGNSA. The CDR3 loop reads CASSWGAYQPQHF. CDR3 nucleotide sequence: TGTGCCAGCAGCTGGGGAGCATACCAGCCCCAGCATTTT.

V and J are TRBV7-2 and TRBJ2-7; TRBD2 matches 13 bases. The CDR3 length is 15 residues. CDR1 is SGHTA, CDR2 FQGNSA, per germline. Losses at the gene ends were 5 bases for V and 3 bases for J; bases not matched to a gene: 4. In DNA form, the CDR3 reads TGTGCCAGCAGCCTCGGGACTAGCGGGAACTACGAGCAGTACTTC. It yields the protein CASSLGTSGNYEQYF.

The genes are TRBV20-1 and TRBJ1-5, with 7 bases aligning to TRBD1. The CDR3 consists of 16 residues. Unmatched junction bases numbered 12, after V lost 0 bases and J lost 7 bases. CDR1 DFQATT and CDR2 SNEGSKA come from the germline V gene (reference sequence). The CDR3 nucleotides are TGCAGTGCTAGAGACCCAGGGGGGGCTGGAGGGCAGCCCCAGCATTTT. This gives the protein CSARDPGGAGGQPQHF.

CDR3 loop: CASRQGSLITDTQYF. DNA for the CDR3: TGTGCCAGCCGACAGGGAAGTTTAATCACAGATACGCAGTATTTT. V usage is TRBV6-1 and J usage is TRBJ2-3; 7 bases are shared with TRBD1. There are 15 residues in the CDR3. Germline V gives CDR1 MNHNS, CDR2 SASEGT. Trimming removed 8 bases from V and 2 bases from J; junction bases left unmatched: 10.

V and J are TRBV7-9 and TRBJ1-5; a possible D gene is TRBD1 (5 bases). The ends were cut back, 6 bases at V and 0 bases at J, with 15 bases in the middle. Germline lookup yields CDR1 SEHNR and CDR2 FQNEAQ (reference sequence). This CDR3 has 16 amino acids. The CDR3 coding sequence is TGTGCCAGCAGTTCGGGGGATCAGGATAGCAATCAGCCCCAGCATTTT. Translated: CASSSGDQDSNQPQHF.

V usage is TRBV7-2 and J usage is TRBJ2-4; the D gene could be TRBD1 or TRBD2 (5 bases each). The CDR3 is 14 amino acids. Germline V gene data show CDR1 as SGHTA and CDR2 as FQGNSA. V gave up 5 bases and J gave up 0 bases, with 8 bases separating them. For the CDR3, the DNA is TGTGCCAGCAGCCCGGGACCAGCCAAAAACATTCAGTACTTC. As protein: CASSPGPAKNIQYF.

V is TRBV7-2 and J is TRBJ1-1; 7 nucleotides line up with TRBD1. Germline V lookup: CDR1 SGHTA, CDR2 FQGNSA. Trimming cost V 4 bases and J 1 base; bases outside gene matches: 9. The CDR3 is 16 amino acids. CDR3 amino acids: CASSSQTGLPNTEAFF. The DNA of the CDR3 is TGTGCCAGCAGCTCTCAGACAGGGCTGCCGAACACTGAAGCTTTCTTT. Supplemented by reference TRBV7-2 and TRBJ1-1, the full variable domain reads GAGVSQSPSNKVTEKGKDVELRCDPISGHTALYWYRQSLGQGLEFLIYFQGNSAPDKSGLPSDRFSAERTGGSVSTLTIQRTQQEDSAVYLCASSSQTGLPNTEAFFGQGTRLTVV.

The CDR3 nucleotides are TGTGCCTGGAGTATCGGGGGCGAAGCAAAACTGTTTTTT. Translated: CAWSIGGEAKLFF. The chain carries TRBV30 and TRBJ1-4, with TRBD1 as a possible D gene (6 bases). This CDR3 region has 13 residues. Germline lookup yields CDR1 GTSNPN and CDR2 SVGIG (reference sequence). V shed 2 bases and J shed 10 bases, with 14 bases lying between them.

The rearrangement joins TRBV12-3 or TRBV12-4 to TRBJ1-3, with 10 bases aligning to TRBD1. The CDR3 spans 18 residues. J lost 2 bases, V lost 6 bases, and 13 bases had no gene match. The CDR3, as DNA: TGTGCCAGCAGGGTGACAGGGGGCTGGTACGGGGCTGGAAACACCATATATTTT. Translating gives CASRVTGGWYGAGNTIYF.

The CDR3 here is CASSTTPSSYNEQFF. CDR3 coding DNA: TGTGCCAGCAGCACCACTCCCAGCTCCTACAATGAGCAGTTCTTC. The genes are TRBV6-5 and TRBJ2-1; D is undetermined. CDR3 length equals 15 residues. V lost 6 bases and J 0 bases, leaving 12 bases between the germline ends. Germline CDR1 is MNHEY and CDR2 is SVGAGI.

The rearrangement links TRBV25-1 to TRBJ2-1; 8 bases map to TRBD2. This CDR3 has 16 amino acids. Germline loops: CDR1 MGHDK, CDR2 SYGVNS. Losses at the gene ends were 4 bases for V and 5 bases for J; bases not matched to a gene: 10. The CDR3 is CASSVLAGTRHNEQFF. The DNA of the CDR3 is TGTGCCAGCAGTGTGCTTGCCGGGACTAGGCACAATGAGCAGTTCTTC.

V is TRBV19 and J is TRBJ1-2; 7 nucleotides match TRBD1. Germline CDR1 LNHDA, CDR2 SQIVND (reference sequence). Losses at the gene ends were 3 bases for V and 2 bases for J; bases not matched to a gene: 6. The CDR3 consists of 15 residues. CDR3 bases: TGTGCCAGTAGTATCCCCGCGACAGGGAACTATGGCTACACCTTC. Translated, it gives CASSIPATGNYGYTF.

This rearrangement joins TRBV14 to TRBJ1-2; the D gene is possibly TRBD1 (6 bases). The V gene's germline CDR1 is SGHDN and CDR2 FVKESK. The V gene lost 5 bases and the J gene lost 6 bases, with 16 bases spanning the gap. The CDR3 has 14 amino acids. CDR3 loop: CASSGQLGMDGYTF. CDR3 coding DNA: TGTGCCAGCAGCGGACAGTTGGGGATGGATGGCTACACCTTC.

The chain carries TRBV6-2 or TRBV6-3 and TRBJ2-5, with TRBD2 matching over 11 bases. Germline V gene data show CDR1 as MNHEY and CDR2 as SVGEGT. This CDR3 has 18 amino acids. The J segment lost 1 base and the V segment lost 3 bases, leaving 10 bases of the junction unmatched. The CDR3 region has the DNA TGTGCCAGCAGTTATTTCCCCACTAGCGGGGGAATCCAAGAGACCCAGTACTTC. Protein: CASSYFPTSGGIQETQYF.